Shown below are 31 T cell receptor beta chains from a single sample sequenced in a study of blood T cell repertoires in COVID-19. Clones were sequenced by immunoSEQ multiplex PCR, and TCRdb holds only the in-frame ones, with some missing. The data show hundreds of thousands of clones, with around 87% seen just once and approximately 1.9% held by the top ten. Sequenced: PBMCs or T cells enriched from blood (not recorded which). Receptors were obtained from a man aged 35-49 years in a cohort exposed to, infected with or recovered from COVID-19 (not recorded which).

The chain joins TRBV28 to TRBJ2-1; a weak D match, TRBD2 (6 bases). Looked up from germline, CDR1 is MDHEN and CDR2 is SYDVKM. The V and J ends lost 2 bases and 4 bases respectively, with 12 bases between them. The CDR3 totals 15 residues. The CDR3 coding sequence is TGTGCCAGCAGTTTACGGAGGGTCTATTACAATGAGCAGTTCTTC. It is translated as CASSLRRVYYNEQFF. The complete variable domain, with remaining parts taken from reference TRBV28 and TRBJ2-1, reads DVKVTQSSRYLVKRTGEKVFLECVQDMDHENMFWYRQDPGLGLRLIYFSYDVKMKEKGDIPEGYSVSREKKERFSLILESASTNQTSMYLCASSLRRVYYNEQFFGPGTRLTVL.

This clone was recorded a few times. The chain couples TRBV24-1 to TRBJ2-7; 9 bases agree with TRBD1. V dropped 12 bases and J dropped 5; count of bases not matched to a gene: 7. CDR1 KGHDR and CDR2 SFDVKD come from the germline V gene. The CDR3 length is 12 residues. The CDR3 sequence is CASRDRVNEQYF. Here the CDR3 DNA reads TGTGCCTCCCGGGACAGGGTCAACGAGCAGTACTTC.

The V and J genes are TRBV2 and TRBJ1-1, with a possible D match to TRBD1 (6 bases). Germline CDR1 reads SNHLY; CDR2 reads FYNNEI. The CDR3 contains 14 residues. The V gene lost 4 bases and the J gene lost 6 bases, with 15 bases spanning the gap. In nucleotides, the CDR3 is TGTGCCAGCAGTGCCGGACAGAACTTCGCTGAAGCTTTCTTT. Its translation: CASSAGQNFAEAFF.

This chain connects TRBV24-1 to TRBJ1-2; 10 bases are shared with TRBD1. The CDR3 is made up of 13 amino acids. The ends lost 7 bases at V and 7 bases at J; junction bases unmatched: 5. Germline CDR1 and CDR2: KGHDR and SFDVKD. CDR3 coding DNA: TGTGCCACCAGCGGCGGACAGGGGGGTGGCTACACCTTC. Translation gives CATSGGQGGGYTF.

The CDR3 region has the DNA TGTGCCAGCACCAGAACAGGGGTAGGCGAAAAACTGTTTTTT. This translates into CASTRTGVGEKLFF. The chain couples TRBV2 to TRBJ1-4, with 7 positions matching TRBD1. With V trimmed by 7 bases and J by 8 bases, 10 bases remained unmatched. The CDR3 is made up of 14 amino acids. Germline loops: CDR1 SNHLY, CDR2 FYNNEI.

J is TRBJ2-3 and V is TRBV29-1; the D gene is possibly TRBD2 (6 bases). Germline CDR1 is SQVTM and CDR2 is ANQGSEA. The germline V and J ends were trimmed by 5 bases and 7 bases, with 16 bases remaining between them. The CDR3 covers 13 residues. CDR3 sequence (DNA): TGCAGCGTTCCTCCGACTAGGTCTCATACGCAGTATTTT. As protein: CSVPPTRSHTQYF.

This clone turned up a few times. This chain uses TRBV28 with TRBJ2-7; 7 nucleotides line up with TRBD1. CDR3 length: 13 amino acids. Germline V CDR1 and CDR2: MDHEN, SYDVKM. V shed 6 bases and J 5 bases; nucleotides not matched to a gene: 7. The CDR3 protein is CASSLTGLNEQYF. In DNA form, the CDR3 reads TGTGCCAGCAGCTTGACAGGGTTGAACGAGCAGTACTTC.

The chain has TRBV7-9 and TRBJ2-1; TRBD2 might be the D (5 bases). This CDR3 comprises 15 residues. With 5 bases removed from V and 7 bases from J, the gap between germline ends came to 18 bases. Germline assignment: CDR1 SEHNR and CDR2 FQNEAQ (reference sequence). The DNA of the CDR3 is TGTGCCAGCAGCCGACCCTTGGGGAGTGGAAATGAGCAGTTCTTC. Protein: CASSRPLGSGNEQFF. Using reference TRBV7-9 and TRBJ2-1 for the parts outside the CDR3, the full variable domain is DTGVSQNPRHKITKRGQNVTFRCDPISEHNRLYWYRQTLGQGPEFLTYFQNEAQLEKSRLLSDRFSAERPKGSFSTLEIQRTEQGDSAMYLCASSRPLGSGNEQFFGPGTRLTVL.

The genes are TRBV3-1 (or the pseudogene TRBV3-2) and TRBJ1-5; D is ambiguous. The CDR3 is 12 amino acids. The V end was cut by 6 bases, the J end by 5 bases, with 8 bases between. CDR1 and CDR2 (germline): LGHDT, YNNKEL (reference sequence). CDR3 sequence reads: CASSRADQPQHF. Here the CDR3 DNA reads TGTGCCAGCAGTCGCGCGGATCAGCCCCAGCATTTT.

The rearrangement uses TRBV19 and TRBJ1-5; D gene uncertain. Per germline, CDR1 LNHDA and CDR2 SQIVND (reference sequence). This CDR3 is built from 16 residues. The V end was cut by 4 bases, the J end by 0 bases, with 13 bases between. Written as DNA, the CDR3 is TGTGCCAGTAGTACTCAGGTTATCCTTAGCAATCAGCCCCAGCATTTT. As protein: CASSTQVILSNQPQHF.

The rearrangement joins TRBV30 to TRBJ1-6; D is uncertain. V was clipped by 4 bases and J by 7 bases, with 11 bases between them. Germline lookup yields CDR1 GTSNPN and CDR2 SVGIG (reference sequence). The CDR3 consists of 13 residues. CDR3 nucleotide sequence: TGTGCCTGGAACGCAGGCGTAAATTCACCCCTCCACTTT. The encoded protein is CAWNAGVNSPLHF.

This rearrangement joins TRBV7-2 to TRBJ1-2, with 7 positions matching TRBD1. Germline assignment: CDR1 SGHTA and CDR2 FQGNSA. CDR3 size: 15 residues. With 0 bases clipped from V and 3 bases from J, the junction kept 4 bases outside the gene matches. CDR3 sequence reads: CASSLADRRHYGYTF. The DNA for the CDR3 is TGTGCCAGCAGCTTAGCGGACAGGCGACACTATGGCTACACCTTC. Variable domain in full (rest from reference TRBV7-2 and TRBJ1-2): GAGVSQSPSNKVTEKGKDVELRCDPISGHTALYWYRQSLGQGLEFLIYFQGNSAPDKSGLPSDRFSAERTGGSVSTLTIQRTQQEDSAVYLCASSLADRRHYGYTFGSGTRLTVV.

J is TRBJ1-1 and V is TRBV5-4; no reliable D call. The germline gives CDR1 SGHNT, CDR2 YYREEE (reference sequence). The V end was cut by 2 bases, the J end by 4 bases, with 12 bases between. The CDR3 totals 14 residues. In DNA, the CDR3 is TGTGCCAGCAGCTTCAAGGGAGTGATCACTGAAGCTTTCTTT. Residues: CASSFKGVITEAFF.

The chain has TRBV19 and TRBJ2-7; 7 bases match TRBD1. CDR1 is LNHDA, CDR2 SQIVND, per germline (reference sequence). J gave up 0 bases and V 5 bases, and 10 bases lay outside the gene matches. CDR3 length equals 16 residues. CDR3 coding DNA: TGTGCCAGTAGTGACCAGCTGGGACAGAGCTCCTACGAGCAGTACTTC. This translates into CASSDQLGQSSYEQYF.

This chain uses TRBV2 with TRBJ2-7; perhaps TRBD1 as D (6 bases). CDR1 and CDR2 (germline): SNHLY, FYNNEI. Trimming stripped 2 bases from V and 9 bases from J, with 11 bases between. The CDR3 consists of 12 residues. The CDR3 sequence: CASSERAGAQYF. The CDR3 nucleotides read TGTGCCAGCAGTGAAAGGGCAGGGGCGCAGTACTTC.

The chain is built from TRBV18 and TRBJ1-5; possibly TRBD1 for D (5 bases). The CDR3 covers 15 residues. V lost 2 bases, J lost 6 bases, and 14 bases lay in between. The V gene's germline CDR1 is KGHSH and CDR2 LQKENI. CDR3 loop: CASSPNPGTIQPQHF. The CDR3, as DNA: TGTGCCAGCTCACCAAACCCGGGGACTATTCAGCCCCAGCATTTT. The variable domain in full, with the rest retrieved from reference TRBV18 and TRBJ1-5, is NAGVMQNPRHLVRRRGQEARLRCSPMKGHSHVYWYRQLPEEGLKFMVYLQKENIIDESGMPKERFSAEFPKEGPSILRIQQVVRGDSAAYFCASSPNPGTIQPQHFGDGTRLSIL.

The chain links TRBV7-9 to TRBJ2-7, with TRBD2 identical over 8 bases. The CDR3 has 16 residues. V lost 4 bases to trimming and J lost 4 bases; unmatched junction nucleotides: 12. Germline V gene lookup returns CDR1 SEHNR and CDR2 FQNEAQ (reference sequence). The CDR3 here is CASSSILDSGTYEQYF. CDR3 bases: TGTGCCAGCAGCTCTATTCTTGATAGCGGGACATACGAGCAGTACTTC.

The chain carries TRBV2 and TRBJ2-4, with 7 bases aligning to TRBD2. Per germline, CDR1 SNHLY and CDR2 FYNNEI. The CDR3 sequence is 15 residues long. Unmatched junction bases numbered 4, after V lost 4 bases and J lost 1 base. CDR3 amino acids: CASSGTSAAKNIQYF. CDR3 bases: TGTGCCAGCAGTGGGACTAGTGCGGCCAAAAACATTCAGTACTTC.

The chain employs TRBV5-1 and TRBJ1-4; 8 bases are a match to TRBD1. The V gene end was trimmed by 4 bases and the J gene end by 0 bases; junction bases not matched to a gene: 5. Germline V CDR1 and CDR2: SGHRS, YFSETQ. This CDR3 region has 16 residues. CDR3 protein: CASSLGQGATNEKLFF. CDR3 nucleotide sequence: TGCGCCAGCAGCCTAGGACAGGGCGCAACTAATGAAAAACTGTTTTTT.

The chain has TRBV10-2 and TRBJ2-7; TRBD2 agrees at 8 bases. The CDR3 length is 16 residues. From germline, CDR1 is WSHSY and CDR2 SAAADI. The V segment lost 7 bases and the J segment 0 bases; nucleotides outside the gene matches: 11. CDR3 loop: CASTRTTGGGSYEQYF. DNA for the CDR3: TGCGCCAGCACCCGAACTACGGGGGGGGGCTCCTACGAGCAGTACTTC.

There are a few counts of this clone. The J gene is TRBJ2-4, the V gene TRBV27; 12 bases agree with TRBD2. With 8 bases clipped from V and 2 bases from J, the junction kept 16 bases outside the gene matches. CDR3 length equals 19 residues. The germline gives CDR1 MNHEY, CDR2 SMNVEV (reference sequence). CDR3 bases: TGTGCCAGCTCACGGTTGGCTAGCGGGAGGGATACGTCCAAAAACATTCAGTACTTC. Translation: CASSRLASGRDTSKNIQYF.

CDR3: CAWSVLRGGEAFF. CDR3 coding DNA: TGTGCCTGGAGTGTCCTTCGGGGGGGTGAAGCTTTCTTT. This chain connects TRBV30 to TRBJ1-1, with D possibly being TRBD1 (5 bases). V lost 0 bases, J lost 7 bases, and 12 bases lay in between. From germline, CDR1 is GTSNPN and CDR2 SVGIG (reference sequence). The CDR3 totals 13 residues.

CDR3 nucleotides: TGTGCCAGCAGTTGGGGGCAGGGGCGCCACGAGCAGTACTTC. Amino acid sequence: CASSWGQGRHEQYF. The chain links TRBV5-5 to TRBJ2-7, with a weak D call TRBD1 (6 bases). Germline CDR1 is SGHKS and CDR2 is YYEKEE (reference sequence). Trimming removed 5 bases at V and 5 bases at J, with 17 bases between. The CDR3 is made up of 14 amino acids.

This clone was seen just once. The chain uses TRBV3-1 (or the pseudogene TRBV3-2) and TRBJ1-2; D is perhaps TRBD1 (5 bases). CDR3 size: 13 residues. Germline V gene sequence: CDR1 LGHDT, CDR2 YNNKEL (reference sequence). Trimming left V 6 bases short and J 1 base short, with 9 bases between. CDR3 loop: CASSFDSNYGYTF. DNA of the CDR3: TGTGCCAGCAGTTTTGACAGTAACTATGGCTACACCTTC.

The chain links TRBV6-5 to TRBJ1-5; 7 bases map to TRBD1. The germline CDR1 and CDR2 sequences are MNHEY and SVGAGI. The CDR3 totals 12 residues. V was pared by 11 bases and J by 2 bases, with 3 bases of the junction left unmatched. This CDR3 reads CAGQEGNQPQHF. CDR3 DNA sequence: TGTGCCGGACAGGAGGGCAATCAGCCCCAGCATTTT.

This clone was counted once. In DNA, the CDR3 is TGCAGCGGTAGGACAGGGGGCGGTGAGACCCAGTACTTC. Translation: CSGRTGGGETQYF. The genes are TRBV29-1 and TRBJ2-5; 11 bases line up with TRBD1. The CDR3 has 13 residues. Unmatched junction bases numbered 6, after V lost 7 bases and J lost 5 bases. Germline V lookup: CDR1 SQVTM, CDR2 ANQGSEA.

A single count supports this clone. The rearrangement links TRBV7-2 to TRBJ2-3; 16 nucleotides align to TRBD2. This CDR3 has 15 amino acids. The V gene end was trimmed by 5 bases and the J gene end by 14 bases; junction bases not matched to a gene: 10. In germline, CDR1 is SGHTA, CDR2 FQGNSA. CDR3 amino acids: CASSNSGTSGRGGYF. CDR3 DNA: TGTGCCAGCAGCAACTCCGGGACTAGCGGGAGGGGCGGGTATTTT.

The V gene is TRBV30, the J gene TRBJ1-2; D is undetermined. V was pared by 0 bases and J by 4 bases, with 3 bases between. Germline V gene data show CDR1 as GTSNPN and CDR2 as SVGIG (reference sequence). CDR3 length: 11 residues. CDR3 loop: CAWSVAYGYTF. The CDR3 DNA reads as TGTGCCTGGAGTGTGGCCTATGGCTACACCTTC.

Only one count was recorded for this clone. V gene TRBV30 combines with J gene TRBJ2-2; D not resolved. Germline V lookup: CDR1 GTSNPN, CDR2 SVGIG (reference sequence). Trimming removed 4 bases from V and 6 bases from J, with 6 bases in between. The CDR3 is 11 residues long. CDR3 loop: CAWIEAGELFF. The CDR3 DNA is TGTGCCTGGATAGAGGCCGGGGAGCTGTTTTTT.

This clone was counted once. The V call is TRBV4-1, the J call TRBJ2-5; D ambiguous. The CDR3 consists of 13 residues. The V gene's germline CDR1 is MGHRA and CDR2 YSYEKL. Between the trimmed V and J ends, which lost 5 bases and 8 bases, there was a span of 15 bases. The CDR3 DNA reads TGCGCCAGCAGCTCAAAGTTGCAGGAAACCCAGTACTTC. Protein product: CASSSKLQETQYF.

This clone has a single count. This chain uses TRBV6-6 with TRBJ1-2; D ambiguous. This CDR3 is 12 amino acids long. V was shortened by 6 bases and J by 7 bases, with 12 bases between the two germline ends. Germline values: CDR1 MNHNY, CDR2 SVGAGI (reference sequence). The CDR3 here is CASSLITGGYTF. The CDR3 bases are TGTGCCAGCAGCCTTATCACGGGTGGCTACACCTTC.